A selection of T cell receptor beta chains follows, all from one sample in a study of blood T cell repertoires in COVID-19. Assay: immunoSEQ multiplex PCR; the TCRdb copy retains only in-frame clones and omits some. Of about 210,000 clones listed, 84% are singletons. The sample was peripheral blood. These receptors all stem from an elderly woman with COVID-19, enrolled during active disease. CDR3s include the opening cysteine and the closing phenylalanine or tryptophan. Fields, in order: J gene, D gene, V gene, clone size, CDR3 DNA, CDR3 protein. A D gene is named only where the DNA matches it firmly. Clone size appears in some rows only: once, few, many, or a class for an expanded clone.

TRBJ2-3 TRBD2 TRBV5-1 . TGCGCCAGCAGCTTGGCCGGACTAGCGGGAGGACCCTCCCTCGATACGCAGTATTTT CASSLAGLAGGPSLDTQYF
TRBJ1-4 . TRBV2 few TGTGCCAGCAGCCAGGGTTCGGATAATGAAAAACTGTTTTTT CASSQGSDNEKLFF
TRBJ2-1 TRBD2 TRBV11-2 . TGTGCCAGCAGGCCAGCGGGAGTTTATTCCAATGAGCAGTTCTTC CASRPAGVYSNEQFF
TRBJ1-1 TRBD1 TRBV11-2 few TGTGCCAGCAGCCAAATAACACAGGGGGAAGCTTTCTTT CASSQITQGEAFF
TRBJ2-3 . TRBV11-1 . TGTGCCAGCAGCTTAGGTGGCTTCACAGATACGCAGTATTTT CASSLGGFTDTQYF
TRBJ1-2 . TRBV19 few TGTGCCAGTAGTACCACAGGGTCCTCTAACTATGGCTACACCTTC CASSTTGSSNYGYTF
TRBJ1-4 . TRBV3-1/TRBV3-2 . TGTGCCAGCAGCCGGGGCCCTAATGAAAAACTGTTTTTT CASSRGPNEKLFF
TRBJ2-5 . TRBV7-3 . TGTGCCAGCAGCTTATCAGGGGAAGAGACCCAGTACTTC CASSLSGEETQYF
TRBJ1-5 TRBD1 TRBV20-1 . TGCAGTGCTAGTATCGGGACAGGGGGGCGAGGCGGGCAGCCCCAGCATTTT CSASIGTGGRGGQPQHF
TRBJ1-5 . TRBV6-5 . TGTGCCAGCAGTTACTCGAGAGGGCAGCCCCAGCATTTT CASSYSRGQPQHF
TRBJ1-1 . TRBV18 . TGTGCCACTTTCGGACAGACGAACACTGAAGCTTTCTTT CATFGQTNTEAFF
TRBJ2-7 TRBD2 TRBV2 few TGTGCCAGCAATCTTGAGCGGGGTTCCTACGAGCAGTACTTC CASNLERGSYEQYF
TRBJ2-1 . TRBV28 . TGTGCCAGCAGTTTTCGGGCGGGCTCCTACAATGAGCAGTTCTTC CASSFRAGSYNEQFF
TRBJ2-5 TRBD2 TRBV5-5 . TGTGCCAGCAGCTTGGGGAGCGGGGGGAAAGAAACCCAGTACTTC CASSLGSGGKETQYF
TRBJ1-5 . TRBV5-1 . TGCGCCAGCAGCCCGTCAGGGATTAGCAATCAGCCCCAGCATTTT CASSPSGISNQPQHF
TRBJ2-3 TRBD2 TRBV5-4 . TGTGCCAGCGCCGGGGGGGGGCCAAGCACAGATACGCAGTATTTT CASAGGGPSTDTQYF
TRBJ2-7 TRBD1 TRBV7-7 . TGTGCTAGCAGCAGGGACAGGGGCTACGAGCAGTACTTC CASSRDRGYEQYF
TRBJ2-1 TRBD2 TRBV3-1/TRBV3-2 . TGTGCCAGCAGCCAAGTGACTAGCGGGAGGTTCTCTAGCTCCTACAATGAGCAGTTCTTC CASSQVTSGRFSSSYNEQFF
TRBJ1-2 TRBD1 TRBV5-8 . TGTGCCAGCAGCAGACAGGGGATAGGCGGCTACACCTTC CASSRQGIGGYTF
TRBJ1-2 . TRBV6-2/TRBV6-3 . TGTGCCAGCAGTTATAACGGGGGCTATGGCTACACCTTC CASSYNGGYGYTF
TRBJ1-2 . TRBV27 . TGTGCCAGCAGTTTTTGGCCCGGGAGCTATGGCTACACCTTC CASSFWPGSYGYTF
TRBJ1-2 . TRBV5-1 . TGCGCCAGCAGCTCCGCGGAGGCAGGCTCCTATGGCTACACCTTC CASSSAEAGSYGYTF
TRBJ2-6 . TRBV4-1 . TGCGCCAGCAGCCAAGATCCACTTGCTTCTGGGGCCAACGTCCTGACTTTC CASSQDPLASGANVLTF
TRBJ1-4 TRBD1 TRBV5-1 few TGCGCCAGCAGAGGGGACAGGTCTAATGAAAAACTGTTTTTT CASRGDRSNEKLFF
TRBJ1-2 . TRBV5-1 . TGCGCCAGCAGCTTGGCAGGAACCTATGGCTACACCTTC CASSLAGTYGYTF